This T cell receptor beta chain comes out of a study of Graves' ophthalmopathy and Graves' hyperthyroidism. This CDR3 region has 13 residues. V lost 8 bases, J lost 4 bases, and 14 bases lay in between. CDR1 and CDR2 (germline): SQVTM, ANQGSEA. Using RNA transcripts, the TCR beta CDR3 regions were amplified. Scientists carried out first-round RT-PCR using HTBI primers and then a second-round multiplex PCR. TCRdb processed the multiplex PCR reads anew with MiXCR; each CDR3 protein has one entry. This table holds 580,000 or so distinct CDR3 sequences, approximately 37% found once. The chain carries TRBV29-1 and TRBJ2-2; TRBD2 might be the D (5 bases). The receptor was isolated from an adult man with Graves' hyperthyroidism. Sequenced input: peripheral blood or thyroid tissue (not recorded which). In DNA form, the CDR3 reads TGCAGCAGTGAAAATGCGGGCACCGGGGAGCTGTTTTTT. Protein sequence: CSSENAGTGELFF.